This T cell receptor beta chain was sequenced during a study of CD8 T cells in Susac syndrome. With V trimmed by 5 bases and J by 4 bases, 19 bases remained unmatched. Looked up from germline, CDR1 is LNHDA and CDR2 is SQIVND (reference sequence). The CDR3 consists of 18 residues. About 0.5 to 1 ug RNA was reverse transcribed with random hexamers. Each CDR3 protein gets one entry after TCRdb re-called the immunoSEQ multiplex PCR reads with MiXCR. The repertoire holds 150,000 to 200,000 distinct CDR3 sequences, with 91% as singletons. The sequence was collected from a human donor with Susac syndrome. The genes are TRBV19 and TRBJ1-2; TRBD1 matches at 7 bases. The sequenced sample consisted of CD4+ T cells from PBMCs. DNA for the CDR3: TGTGCCAGTAGTCACATCCGGGACAGTGAGGGAGCGGCCTATGGCTACACCTTC. Its protein product is CASSHIRDSEGAAYGYTF.